This record concerns one TCR beta chain sequence. Its cognate antigen is unknown. The CDR3 covers 14 residues. The J segment lost 4 bases and the V segment lost 5 bases, leaving 5 bases of the junction unmatched. CDR1 and CDR2 from the germline V gene are ENHRY and SYGVKD. TCRdb's table, derived via immunoSEQ multiplex PCR, lists solely in-frame clones and lacks some. The sample holds about 2.4 million clones, 93% seen once. This record belongs to a study of shared clonotypes between healthy human individuals. Whole-study findings and limits: Of the naive CD4 clonotypes, around 4.7% were shared across a handful of donors.

The receptor comes from a man between 18 and 29 years old in good health. Some clones in this sample may be carry-over from other donors' samples. V is TRBV10-3 and J is TRBJ1-5, with 7 nucleotides matching TRBD1. What was sequenced was naive CD4+ T cells from PBMCs. Documented subset: CD45RA+ positively selected. The CDR3 DNA is TGTGCCATCAGTCCGGGACAGCTGAATCAGCCCCAGCATTTT. This sequence encodes CAISPGQLNQPQHF.